This T cell receptor beta chain was recovered during a study of OX40 agonist ivuxolimab in advanced cancers. The wider study: An agonistic anti-OX40 (CD134) antibody, ivuxolimab, was used to treat the patients.

Germline values: CDR1 SGDLS, CDR2 YYNGEE. This CDR3 spans 15 amino acids. V lost 0 bases to trimming and J lost 5 bases, with 12 bases between them. This table comes from immunoSEQ multiplex PCR, and its TCRdb copy is limited to in-frame clones, with some not included. The sample shows fewer than 50,000 clones, approximately 85% of them seen only once. On this clone itself: The antigen remains undetermined.

Findings of the study overall: On average, a greater number of expanded clones characterised CD8+ T cells relative to CD4+. Clonal expansion by week 6 occurred in CD4+ and CD8+ blood T cells (at 0.1 to 3.0 mg/kg).

Sequenced material: CD4+ or CD8+ T cells sorted from blood, taken in a trial of the OX40 agonist ivuxolimab. This sequence originates from an adult with an advanced solid tumor such as melanoma, head and neck, liver or kidney cancer. The V gene is TRBV9, the J gene TRBJ2-1, with a possible D match to TRBD1 (6 bases). In DNA form, the CDR3 reads TGTGCCAGCAGCGTAGACGGGACACCACACAATGAGCAGTTCTTC. It specifies CASSVDGTPHNEQFF.